Reported below is one T cell receptor (beta chain). In the source study's methods: Reference gene primer amplification gave nucleated cell count estimates. Profiling relied on immunoSEQ multiplex PCR, and the TCRdb table lists in-frame clones only, not all of them. V and J calls and clone size come straight from that table; D and trimming were deduced from the DNA. The data show a few hundred thousand clones, with over 75% seen just once and 8.6% held by the top ten. This CDR3 contains 14 residues. Germline CDR1 reads SGHTA; CDR2 reads FQGNSA. Losses at the gene ends were 5 bases for V and 6 bases for J; bases not matched to a gene: 6. This entry belongs to a study of blood T cell repertoires in COVID-19. The wider study: Both acute and convalescent COVID-19 samples were obtained from the United States, Italy and Spain. The analysed material was cDNA or gDNA that came from T cells, B-cell-depleted T cells, or PBMCs.

The receptor comes from a human donor in a cohort sampled during active COVID-19. Input material: peripheral blood. This chain links TRBV7-2 with TRBJ1-2; 10 bases agree with TRBD1. The CDR3 region is CASSRRQGADGYTF. As DNA, the CDR3 is TGTGCCAGCAGCAGACGACAGGGGGCGGATGGCTACACCTTC.